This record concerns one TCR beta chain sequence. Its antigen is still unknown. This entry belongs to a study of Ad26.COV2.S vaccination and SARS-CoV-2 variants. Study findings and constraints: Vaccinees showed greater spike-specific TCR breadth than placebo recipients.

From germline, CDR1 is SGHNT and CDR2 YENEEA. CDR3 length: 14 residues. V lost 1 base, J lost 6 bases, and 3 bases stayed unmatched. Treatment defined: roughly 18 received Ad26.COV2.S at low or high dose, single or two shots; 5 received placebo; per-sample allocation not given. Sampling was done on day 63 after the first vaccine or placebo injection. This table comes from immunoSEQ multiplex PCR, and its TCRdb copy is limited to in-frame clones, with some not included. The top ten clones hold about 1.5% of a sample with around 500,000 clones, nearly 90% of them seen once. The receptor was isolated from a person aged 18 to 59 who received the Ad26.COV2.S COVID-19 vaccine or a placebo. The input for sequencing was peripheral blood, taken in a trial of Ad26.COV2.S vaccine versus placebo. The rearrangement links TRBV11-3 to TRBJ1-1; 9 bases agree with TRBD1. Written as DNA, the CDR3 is TGTGCCAGCAGCTTAGGGAACAGGGGGCCTGAAGCTTTCTTT. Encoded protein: CASSLGNRGPEAFF.